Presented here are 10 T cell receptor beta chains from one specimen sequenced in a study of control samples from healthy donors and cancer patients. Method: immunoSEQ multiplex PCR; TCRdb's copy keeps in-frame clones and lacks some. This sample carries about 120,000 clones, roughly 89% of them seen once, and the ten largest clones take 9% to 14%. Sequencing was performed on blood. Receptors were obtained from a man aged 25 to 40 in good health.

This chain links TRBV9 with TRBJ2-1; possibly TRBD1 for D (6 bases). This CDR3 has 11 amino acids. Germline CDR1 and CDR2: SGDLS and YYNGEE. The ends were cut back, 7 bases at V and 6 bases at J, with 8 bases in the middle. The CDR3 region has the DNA TGTGCCAGCGAAGGGGGCAATGAGCAGTTCTTC. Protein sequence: CASEGGNEQFF.

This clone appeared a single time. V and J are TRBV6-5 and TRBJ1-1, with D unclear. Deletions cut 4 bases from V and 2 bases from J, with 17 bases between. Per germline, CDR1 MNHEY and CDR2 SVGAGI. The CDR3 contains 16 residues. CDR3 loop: CASSSLSPVPNTEAFF. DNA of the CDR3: TGTGCCAGCAGTTCCCTCAGCCCGGTCCCTAACACTGAAGCTTTCTTT.

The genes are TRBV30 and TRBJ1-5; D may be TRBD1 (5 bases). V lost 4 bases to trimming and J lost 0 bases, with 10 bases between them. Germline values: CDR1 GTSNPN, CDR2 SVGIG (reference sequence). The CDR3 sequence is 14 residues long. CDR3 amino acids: CAWTPGTSNQPQHF. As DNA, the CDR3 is TGTGCCTGGACCCCGGGGACTAGCAATCAGCCCCAGCATTTT.

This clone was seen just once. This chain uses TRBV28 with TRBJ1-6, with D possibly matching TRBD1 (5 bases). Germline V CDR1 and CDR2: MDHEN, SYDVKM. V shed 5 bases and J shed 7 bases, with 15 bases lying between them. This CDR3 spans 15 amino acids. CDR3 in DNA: TGTGCCAGCAGTGGGCGGGGCTTGTACAATTCACCCCTCCACTTT. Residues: CASSGRGLYNSPLHF.

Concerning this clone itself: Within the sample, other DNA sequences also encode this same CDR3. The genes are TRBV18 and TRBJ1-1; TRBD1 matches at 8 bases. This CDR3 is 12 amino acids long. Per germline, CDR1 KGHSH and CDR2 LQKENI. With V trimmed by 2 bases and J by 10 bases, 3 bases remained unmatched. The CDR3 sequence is CASSPGQGGAFF. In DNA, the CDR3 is TGTGCCAGCTCACCAGGACAGGGCGGAGCTTTCTTT.

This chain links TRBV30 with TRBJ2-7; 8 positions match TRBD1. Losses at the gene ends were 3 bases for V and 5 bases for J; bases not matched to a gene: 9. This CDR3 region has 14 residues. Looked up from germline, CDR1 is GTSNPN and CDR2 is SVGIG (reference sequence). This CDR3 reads CAWSGTGARNEQYF. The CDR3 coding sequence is TGTGCCTGGAGCGGGACAGGAGCAAGGAACGAGCAGTACTTC.

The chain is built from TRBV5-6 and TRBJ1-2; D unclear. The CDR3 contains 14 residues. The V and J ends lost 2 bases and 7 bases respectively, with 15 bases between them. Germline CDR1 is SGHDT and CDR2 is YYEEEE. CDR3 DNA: TGTGCCAGCAGCTTAAAAGTTATCCCTAGTGGCTACACCTTC. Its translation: CASSLKVIPSGYTF.

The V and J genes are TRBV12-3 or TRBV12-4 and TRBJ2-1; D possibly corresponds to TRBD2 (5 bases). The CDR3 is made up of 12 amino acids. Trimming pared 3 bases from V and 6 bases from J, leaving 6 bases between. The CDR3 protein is CASSFGGNEQFF. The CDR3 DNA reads TGTGCCAGCAGTTTCGGAGGCAATGAGCAGTTCTTC.

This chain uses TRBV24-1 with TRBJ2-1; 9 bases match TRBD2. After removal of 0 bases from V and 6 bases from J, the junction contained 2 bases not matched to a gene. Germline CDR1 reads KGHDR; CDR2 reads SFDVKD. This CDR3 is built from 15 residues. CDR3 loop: CATSDLGGGGNEQFF. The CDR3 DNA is TGTGCCACCAGTGATTTGGGCGGGGGGGGCAATGAGCAGTTCTTC.

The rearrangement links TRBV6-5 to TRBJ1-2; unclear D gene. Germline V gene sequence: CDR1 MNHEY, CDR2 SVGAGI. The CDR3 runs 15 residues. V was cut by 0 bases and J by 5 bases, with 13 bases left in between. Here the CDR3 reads CASSYSSPGSYGYTF. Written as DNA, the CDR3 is TGTGCCAGCAGTTACTCAAGTCCCGGGTCTTATGGCTACACCTTC.